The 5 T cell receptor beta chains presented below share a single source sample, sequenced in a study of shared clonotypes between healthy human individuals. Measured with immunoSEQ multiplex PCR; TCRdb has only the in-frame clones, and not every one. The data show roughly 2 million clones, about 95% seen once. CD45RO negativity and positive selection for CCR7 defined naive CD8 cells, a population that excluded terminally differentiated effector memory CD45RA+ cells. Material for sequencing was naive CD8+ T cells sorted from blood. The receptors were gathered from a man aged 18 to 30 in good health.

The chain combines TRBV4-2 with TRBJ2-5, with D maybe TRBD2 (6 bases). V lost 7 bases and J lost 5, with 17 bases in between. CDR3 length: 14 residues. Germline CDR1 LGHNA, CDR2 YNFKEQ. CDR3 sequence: CASKVVGGDETQYF. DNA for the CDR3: TGTGCCAGCAAGGTGGTGGGGGGTGATGAGACCCAGTACTTC.

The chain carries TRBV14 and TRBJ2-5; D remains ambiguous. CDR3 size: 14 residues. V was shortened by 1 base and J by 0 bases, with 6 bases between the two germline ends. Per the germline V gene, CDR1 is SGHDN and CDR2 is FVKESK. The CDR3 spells CASSQVSNQETQYF. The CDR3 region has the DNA TGTGCCAGCAGCCAAGTGTCAAACCAAGAGACCCAGTACTTC.

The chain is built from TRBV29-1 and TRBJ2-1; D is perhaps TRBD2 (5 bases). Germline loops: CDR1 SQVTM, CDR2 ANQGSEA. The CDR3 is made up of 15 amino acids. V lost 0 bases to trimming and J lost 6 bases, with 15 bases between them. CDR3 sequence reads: CSVEEPEGSGNEQFF. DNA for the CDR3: TGCAGCGTTGAAGAACCAGAGGGATCCGGCAATGAGCAGTTCTTC.

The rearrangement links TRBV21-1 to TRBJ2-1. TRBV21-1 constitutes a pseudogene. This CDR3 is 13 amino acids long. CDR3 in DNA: TGTGCCATTTCCCATACTGGGTCTCTAGAGCAGTTCTTC. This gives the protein CAISHTGSLEQFF.

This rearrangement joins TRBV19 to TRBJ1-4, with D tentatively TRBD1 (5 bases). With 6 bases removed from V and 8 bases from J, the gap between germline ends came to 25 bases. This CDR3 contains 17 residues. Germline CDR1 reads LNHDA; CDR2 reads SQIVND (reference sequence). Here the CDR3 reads CASSTYVGSEAGEKLFF. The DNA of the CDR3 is TGTGCCAGTAGCACCTATGTAGGCTCCGAGGCAGGGGAAAAACTGTTTTTT.